This T cell receptor (beta chain) was sequenced during a study of cytomegalovirus exposure and HLA in healthy donors. Findings and caveats of the study: As a later analysis showed, several of the most significant clusters appeared to be linked to common viral pathogens. TCR association rates varied by HLA locus in a later analysis, with DRB1 highest and HLA-C lowest. The authors later linked a missense DCLRE1C variant to TCR beta V- and J-gene trimming.

Germline CDR1 and CDR2: LNHDA and SQIVND (reference sequence). The trim removed 5 bases at V and 2 bases at J, leaving 4 bases unmatched. The CDR3 sequence is 14 residues long. A word on this clone: Its target is not known.

Donors in the study were healthy people who gave bone marrow. Use of 60 Vbeta and 13 Jbeta primers characterized the PCR. The method was immunoSEQ multiplex PCR; TCRdb's version includes in-frame clones alone and lacks a portion of them. There are 150,000 to 200,000 clones in the sample; over 70% occur only once, and over 3.5% lies in the top ten. The chain is built from TRBV19 and TRBJ1-2, with TRBD1 matching over 8 bases. The sample consisted of PBMCs. The origin of this receptor is a man between 45 and 60 years old in good health and CMV-seronegative. CDR3 coding DNA: TGTGCCAGTAGTGACAGGGGCCGAAACTATGGCTACACCTTC. Translated, it gives CASSDRGRNYGYTF.